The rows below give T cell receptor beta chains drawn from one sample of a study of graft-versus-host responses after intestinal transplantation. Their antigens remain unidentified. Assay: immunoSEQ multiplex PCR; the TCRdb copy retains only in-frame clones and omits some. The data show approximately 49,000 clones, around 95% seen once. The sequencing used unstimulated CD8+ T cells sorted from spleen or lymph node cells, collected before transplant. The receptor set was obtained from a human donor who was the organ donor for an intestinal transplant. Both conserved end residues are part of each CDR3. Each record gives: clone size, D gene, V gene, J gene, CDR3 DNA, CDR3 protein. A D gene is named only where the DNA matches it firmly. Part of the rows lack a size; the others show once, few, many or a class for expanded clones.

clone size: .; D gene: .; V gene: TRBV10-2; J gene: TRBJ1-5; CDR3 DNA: TGCGCCAGCAACTCGGGCCCGGTGGGGGGGAGCAATCAGCCCCAGCATTTT; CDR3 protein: CASNSGPVGGSNQPQHF
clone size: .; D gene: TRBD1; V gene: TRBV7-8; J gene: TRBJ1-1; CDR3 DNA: TGTGCCAGCAGCTTAGCGGGGTACAGGGGCGACACTGAAGCTTTCTTT; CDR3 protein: CASSLAGYRGDTEAFF
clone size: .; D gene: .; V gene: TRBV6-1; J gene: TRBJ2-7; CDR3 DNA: TGTGCCAGCAGTGAAGGCAGGGGGGCCGCCTACGAGCAGTACTTC; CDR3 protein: CASSEGRGAAYEQYF
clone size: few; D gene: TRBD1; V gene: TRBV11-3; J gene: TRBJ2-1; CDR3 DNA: TGTGCCAGCAGCTTAGATGGGACAGAGTACAATGAGCAGTTCTTC; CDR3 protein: CASSLDGTEYNEQFF
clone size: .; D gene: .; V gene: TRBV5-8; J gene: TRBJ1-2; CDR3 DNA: TGTGCCAGCAGCTTGGCCTACGGAGAGCCGGGCTACACCTTC; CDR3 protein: CASSLAYGEPGYTF
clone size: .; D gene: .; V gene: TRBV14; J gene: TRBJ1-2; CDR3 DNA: TGTGCCAGCAGCCCGATTGCTAACTATGGCTACACCTTC; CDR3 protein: CASSPIANYGYTF
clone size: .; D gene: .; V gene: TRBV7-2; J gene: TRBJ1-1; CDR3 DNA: TGTGCCAGCACCGCACGGGCCACATGGGGCACTGAAGCTTTCTTT; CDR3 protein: CASTARATWGTEAFF
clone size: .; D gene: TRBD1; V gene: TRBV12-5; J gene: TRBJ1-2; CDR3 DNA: TGTGCTAGTGGTGGTGACAGGGGAATATCCTATGGCTACACCTTC; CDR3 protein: CASGGDRGISYGYTF
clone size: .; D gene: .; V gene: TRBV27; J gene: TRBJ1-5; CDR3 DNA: TGTGCCAGCAGTCTTAGCAATCAGCCCCAGCATTTT; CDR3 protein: CASSLSNQPQHF
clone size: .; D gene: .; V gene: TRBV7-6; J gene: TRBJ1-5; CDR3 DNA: TGTGCCAGCAGCGCGACCCCGGGGAGAAACAATCAGCCCCAGCATTTT; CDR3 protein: CASSATPGRNNQPQHF
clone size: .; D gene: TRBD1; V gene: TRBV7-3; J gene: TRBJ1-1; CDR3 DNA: TGTGCCAGCAGCTTGACAGGGACTGAAGCTTTCTTT; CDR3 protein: CASSLTGTEAFF
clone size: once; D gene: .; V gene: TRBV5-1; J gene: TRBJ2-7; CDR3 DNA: TGCGCCAGCAGCTTCTCCACTCTCTACGAGCAGTACTTC; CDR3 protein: CASSFSTLYEQYF
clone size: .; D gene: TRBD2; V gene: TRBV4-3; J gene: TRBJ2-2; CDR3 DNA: TGCGCCAGCAGCCAAGACTTGGGACTAGCGGGGACCGGGGAGCTGTTTTTT; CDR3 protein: CASSQDLGLAGTGELFF
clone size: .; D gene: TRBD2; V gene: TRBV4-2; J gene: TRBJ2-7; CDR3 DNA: TGTGCCAGCAGCCAACTAACTAGCGGGGGGGAACAATACGAGCAGTACTTC; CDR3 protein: CASSQLTSGGEQYEQYF
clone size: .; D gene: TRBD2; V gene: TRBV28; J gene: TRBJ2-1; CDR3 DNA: TGTGCCAGCAGTTTACTAGCGGGCTACAATGAGCAGTTCTTC; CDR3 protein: CASSLLAGYNEQFF
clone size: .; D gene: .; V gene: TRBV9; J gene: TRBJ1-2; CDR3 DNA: TGTGCCAGCAGCGCTCCGGCAGGGGATGGCTACACCTTC; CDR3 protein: CASSAPAGDGYTF
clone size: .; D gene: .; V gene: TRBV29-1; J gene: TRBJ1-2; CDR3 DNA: TGCAGCGTTGTTTTGGGAGGAACCTATGGCTACACCTTC; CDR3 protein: CSVVLGGTYGYTF
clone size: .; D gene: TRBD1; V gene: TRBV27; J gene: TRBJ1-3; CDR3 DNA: TGTGCCAGCAGATCCGGGACAGCCCCTGGAAACACCATATATTTT; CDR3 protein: CASRSGTAPGNTIYF
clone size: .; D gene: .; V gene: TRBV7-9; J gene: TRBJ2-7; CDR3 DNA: TGTGCCAGCACCACAGGGTTCAACGAGCAGTACTTC; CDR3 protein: CASTTGFNEQYF
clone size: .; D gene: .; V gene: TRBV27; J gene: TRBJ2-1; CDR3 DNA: TGTGCCAGCAGTCAGGGCCCTGAGCAGTTCTTC; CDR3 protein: CASSQGPEQFF
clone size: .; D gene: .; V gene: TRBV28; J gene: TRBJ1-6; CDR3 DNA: TGTGCCAGCACGTGGTCCGGGGGCAATCAATCACCCCTCCACTTT; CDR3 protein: CASTWSGGNQSPLHF
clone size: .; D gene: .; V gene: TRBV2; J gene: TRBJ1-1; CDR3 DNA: TGTGCCAGCAGTGTAGGACTTCCCACTGAAGCTTTCTTT; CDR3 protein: CASSVGLPTEAFF
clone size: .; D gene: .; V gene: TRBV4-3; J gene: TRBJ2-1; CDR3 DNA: TGCGCCAGCAGCCAAGGGACCGGGACTCTCCTAAATGAGCAGTTCTTC; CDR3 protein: CASSQGTGTLLNEQFF
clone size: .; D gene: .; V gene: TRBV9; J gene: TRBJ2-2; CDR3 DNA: TGTGCCAGCAGCGTATATTTAGCGACCGGGGAGCTGTTTTTT; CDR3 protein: CASSVYLATGELFF